This T cell receptor (beta chain) was identified during a study of cytomegalovirus exposure and HLA in healthy donors. Study-wide results and caveats: A later analysis reportedly identified an Asian-associated ancestry cluster as carrying fewer N-insertions than the roughly 700-donor mean.

Vbeta (60) and Jbeta (13) primers were used in the PCR. The protocol was immunoSEQ multiplex PCR, while the TCRdb copy is restricted to in-frame clones and leaves out a portion. The table has some 150,000 clones, 70% to 80% seen once. Concerning this clone: The antigen is undetermined.

The germline V gene encodes CDR1 SNHLY and CDR2 FYNNEI. V lost 10 bases and J lost 2; bases outside the gene matches: 5. The CDR3 totals 13 residues. This rearrangement joins TRBV2 to TRBJ1-2; the match to TRBD1 covers 9 bases. The clonotype comes from a middle-aged man in good health and CMV-seronegative. The sequenced material came from PBMCs. The CDR3 DNA follows: TGTGCCAACCCGGGACAGGGAAACTATGGCTACACCTTC. Translating it yields CANPGQGNYGYTF.